This T cell receptor (beta chain) was profiled in a study of cytomegalovirus exposure and HLA in healthy donors. The CDR3 has 17 residues. Per germline, CDR1 SEHNR and CDR2 FQNEAQ (reference sequence). As concerns this clone: What it binds is not known. A junction boundary mismatches the germline segment, possibly from a read error.

Study-level findings and limits: Later work found that TCR association rates differed between HLA loci; DRB1 had the most and HLA-C the fewest. Cytomegalovirus status was reportedly diagnosed by the classifier with high sensitivity and specificity.

PCR amplification relied on 60 Vbeta primers (plus 13 Jbeta primers). Measured with immunoSEQ multiplex PCR; TCRdb has only the in-frame clones, and not every one. The table has a few hundred thousand clones, around 90% seen once. This sequence originates from a woman under 30 in good health and CMV-seronegative. Input material: PBMCs. The V and J genes are TRBV7-9 and TRBJ2-1, with 8 bases aligning to TRBD2. CDR3 sequence: CSSSSKISGAAYNEQFF. The CDR3 bases are TGTTCCAGCAGCTCCAAGATTAGCGGGGCTGCCTACAATGAGCAGTTCTTC. Full variable domain (remainder filled in from reference TRBV7-9 and TRBJ2-1): DTGVSQNPRHKITKRGQNVTFRCDPISEHNRLYWYRQTLGQGPEFLTYFQNEAQLEKSRLLSDRFSAERPKGSFSTLEIQRTEQGDSAMYLCSSSSKISGAAYNEQFFGPGTRLTVL.